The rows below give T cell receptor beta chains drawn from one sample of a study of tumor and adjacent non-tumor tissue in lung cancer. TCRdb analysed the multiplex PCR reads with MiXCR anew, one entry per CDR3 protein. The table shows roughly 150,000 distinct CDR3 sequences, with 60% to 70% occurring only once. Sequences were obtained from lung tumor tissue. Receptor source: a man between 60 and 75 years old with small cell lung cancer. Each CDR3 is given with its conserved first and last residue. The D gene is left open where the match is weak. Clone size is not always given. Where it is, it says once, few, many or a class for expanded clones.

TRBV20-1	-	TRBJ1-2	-	CCAPDRAGDYTF	TGCTGTGCTCCGGACCGAGCGGGCGACTACACCTTC
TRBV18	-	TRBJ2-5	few	CASSPGETQYF	TGTGCCAGCTCACCCGGAGAGACCCAGTACTTC
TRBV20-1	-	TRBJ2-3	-	CIAHPFRGKSTDTQYF	TGCATTGCCCACCCCTTTCGCGGGAAAAGCACAGATACGCAGTATTTT
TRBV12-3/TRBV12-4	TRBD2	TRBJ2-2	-	CASSLSWTSGKSGELFF	TGTGCCAGCAGTTTATCCTGGACTAGCGGGAAATCCGGGGAACTGTTTTTT
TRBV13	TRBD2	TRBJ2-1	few	CASSPPRGRVDEQFF	TGTGCCAGCAGCCCCCCACGCGGGAGGGTCGATGAGCAGTTCTTC
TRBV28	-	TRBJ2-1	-	CASSSPTNNNEQFF	TGTGCCAGCAGTTCCCCGACTAATAACAATGAGCAGTTCTTC
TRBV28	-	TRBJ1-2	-	CVSSLSRGVYGYIF	TGTGTCAGCAGTCTCAGCCGAGGGGTGTATGGCTACATCTTC
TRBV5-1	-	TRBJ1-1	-	CASSLYGGETEAFF	TGCGCCAGCAGCTTGTACGGGGGAGAAACTGAAGCTTTCTTT
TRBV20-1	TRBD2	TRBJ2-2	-	CCARDLLAGQGSGELFF	TGCTGTGCTAGAGATCTGCTAGCGGGCCAGGGGTCCGGGGAGCTGTTTTTT
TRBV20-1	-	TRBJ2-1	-	CSATDQGAASGRSNEQFF	TGCAGTGCTACAGACCAGGGGGCGGCGAGCGGGAGATCAAATGAGCAATTCTTC
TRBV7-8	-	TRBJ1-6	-	CASSIGGFDSSIHF	TGTGCCAGCAGTATAGGGGGATTCGATTCATCCATCCACTTT
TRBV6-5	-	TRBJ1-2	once	CASSVGISIYGYTF	TGTGCCAGCAGCGTTGGGATTTCTATCTACGGCTACACCTTC
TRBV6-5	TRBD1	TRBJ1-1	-	CASSTARTGSIETFF	TGTGCCAGCAGTACGGCCAGGACAGGGAGTATCGAAACTTTCTTT
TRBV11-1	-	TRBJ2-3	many	CASSLDRTDTQYF	TGTGCCAGCAGCTTAGACCGCACAGATACGCAGTATTTT
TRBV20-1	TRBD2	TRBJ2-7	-	CSARPPSGTSSYERYF	TGCAGTGCTAGACCTCCAAGCGGGACGAGCTCCTACGAGCGGTACTTC
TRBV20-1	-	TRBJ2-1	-	CSALTGYNEQIF	TGCAGTGCCCTCACGGGATACAATGAGCAGATCTTC
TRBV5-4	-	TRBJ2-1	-	CASSLPTGNEQFF	TGTGCCAGCAGCTTGCCTACGGGGAATGAGCAGTTCTTC
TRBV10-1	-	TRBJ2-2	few	CASSTGITGELFF	TGCGCCAGCAGTACAGGGATCACCGGGGAGCTGTTTTTT
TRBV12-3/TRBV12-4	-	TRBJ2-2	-	CASSLAGSTGELFF	TGTGCCAGCAGTTTGGCAGGGAGCACCGGGGAGCTGTTTTTT
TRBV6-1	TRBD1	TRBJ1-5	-	CAYLGDEGGRQPQHF	TGTGCCTACTTAGGAGACGAAGGGGGCAGGCAGCCCCAGCATTTT
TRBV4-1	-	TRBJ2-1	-	CASSLLATSNVQFF	TGCGCCAGCAGCCTTTTGGCGACCAGCAATGTGCAGTTCTTC
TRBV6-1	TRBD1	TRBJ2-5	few	CASTKGTATRGTQYF	TGTGCCAGCACCAAAGGGACAGCGACCCGGGGGACCCAGTACTTC
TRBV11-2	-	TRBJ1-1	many	CASSLDLGLGGAFF	TGTGCCAGCAGCTTAGATTTAGGCCTAGGCGGAGCTTTCTTT